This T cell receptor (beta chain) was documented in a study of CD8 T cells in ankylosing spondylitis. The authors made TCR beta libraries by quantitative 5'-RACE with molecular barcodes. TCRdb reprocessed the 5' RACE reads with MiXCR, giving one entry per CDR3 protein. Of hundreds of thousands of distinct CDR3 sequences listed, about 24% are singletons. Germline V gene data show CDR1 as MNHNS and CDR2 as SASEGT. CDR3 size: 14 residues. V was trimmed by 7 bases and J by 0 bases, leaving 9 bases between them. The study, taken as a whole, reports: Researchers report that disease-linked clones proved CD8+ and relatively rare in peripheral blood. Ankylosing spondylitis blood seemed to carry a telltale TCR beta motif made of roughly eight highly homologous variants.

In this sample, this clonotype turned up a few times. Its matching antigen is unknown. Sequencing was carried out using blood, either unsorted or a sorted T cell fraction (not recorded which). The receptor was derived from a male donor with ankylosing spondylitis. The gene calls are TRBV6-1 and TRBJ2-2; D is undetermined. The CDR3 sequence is CASIRRANTGELFF. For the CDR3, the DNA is TGTGCCAGCATTCGACGGGCGAACACCGGGGAGCTGTTTTTT.